This TCR beta chain was profiled in a study of graft-versus-host responses after intestinal transplantation (dated by TCRdb to the early 2020s). For the wider study: The transplants that recipients received were multivisceral, liver-intestinal, or isolated intestinal. Anti-thymocyte globulin induction was given to all recipients, followed by maintenance tacrolimus and steroids for roughly 3 years. Bulk TCR-beta CDR3 sequencing was used to track graft-versus-host and host-versus-graft alloreactive T cell clones in the graft, circulation and bone marrow after intestinal transplantation. Alloreactive clones were identified by sequencing pre-transplant mixed lymphocyte reaction products and comparing these products with unstimulated pre-transplant donor and recipient T cells. The cohort enrolled 24 intestinal transplant recipients including one retransplant, and a few patients lacking pretransplant specimens were excluded. A peak of at least 4% donor T cells among recipient peripheral blood mononuclear cells was the definition used for donor T cell macrochimerism. Rather than going through the commercial service, samples from three later patients were sequenced in-house on an Illumina MiSeq and processed with MiXCR. General study outcomes and caveats: GvH clones were found in recipient bone marrow, and some of the GvH clones appeared earlier in ileal mucosa or blood, which is consistent with an intestinal mucosal origin. The relatively low number and heterogeneity of intestinal transplant patients limited the conclusions. High GvH to HvG T cell clonal ratios were observed in the allografts of patients with donor T cell macrochimerism. Early after transplant, declines in HvG clones were associated with peak levels of circulating GvH clones.

About this clone itself: No antigen is known for it. No base quality information exists; no much larger clone differs at one position.

The library was generated by the immunoSEQ multiplex PCR assay. Adaptive Biotechnologies carried out high-throughput TCR-beta CDR3 sequencing of genomic DNA for most patients. From the authors' description of their analysis: TCR sequencing data were retrieved from Adaptive's ImmunoSEQ software for 15 to 20 patients, whereas three other patients were processed with MiXCR and VDJtools. CDR3 nucleotide sequences shared between donor and recipient were removed because their origin could not be assigned. Alloreactive clones required at least 2-fold expansion over unstimulated cells and minimum CFSE-low frequency of 0.002% (template counts) or 0.001% (read counts). A clone was considered mappable if detected in the sequenced pre-transplant spleen, lymph node, or MLR CFSE-low populations of the donor or recipient. The cumulative frequency of alloreactive clones was calculated as a percentage of all sequences, weighted by copy number. TCRdb's version of the immuneACCESS table is confined to in-frame rearrangements and falls short of the full clone set. An unresolved V gene accounts for under half of the shortfall where checked; the remainder is of unknown origin. V, J and clone size were drawn from that table, and D and trimming were deduced from the DNA. The sample profile shows under 90,000 clones; 92% of them were found once. Of the sample, about 0.67% falls within the top ten clones.

CDR1 and CDR2 are drawn from the germline V gene (reference sequence): LNHDA, SQIVND. The CDR3 measures 14 amino acids from cysteine to phenylalanine. CDR3 DNA is the only sequence kept; it has 42 bases, read in frame from the first base. V is reduced by 2 bases and J by 2 bases, leaving a spacing of 7 bases between them. Blood samples were collected up to 4 times in the first month after transplant and then at least monthly when available. The sample in question was PBMCs, obtained 98 days after intestinal transplantation. The receptor was isolated from a human patient who received an intestinal transplant, so some T cells may come from the graft donor. The receptor chain draws on TRBV19 and TRBJ2-4, with the identity of the D gene unclear. The DNA sequence follows: TGTGCCAGTAGTATAAGGGTTACCAAAAACATTCAGTACTTC. It is translated as CASSIRVTKNIQYF. The variable domain in full, with residues beyond the CDR3 obtained from the reference TRBV19 and TRBJ2-4 genes, is DGGITQSPKYLFRKEGQNVTLSCEQNLNHDAMYWYRQDPGQGLRLIYYSQIVNDFQKGDIAEGYSVSREKKESFPLTVTSAQKNPTAFYLCASSIRVTKNIQYFGAGTRLSVL.